This T cell receptor (beta chain) was identified during a study of blood T cell repertoires in COVID-19. About the research overall: Acute-phase and convalescent COVID-19 samples originated in the United States, Italy and Spain.

Libraries were prepared by immunoSEQ multiplex PCR; TCRdb keeps only in-frame clonotypes and omits some of them. The sample lists under 200,000 clones; 80% to 90% were seen once. Sequencing was done on a sample of peripheral blood. This TCR derives from a woman in her seventies with COVID-19, enrolled during active disease.

CDR3 loop: CAWTRDTKSSYNSPLHF. The CDR3 nucleotides read TGTGCCTGGACCCGGGACACCAAAAGCTCCTATAATTCACCCCTCCACTTT. The V and J genes are TRBV30 and TRBJ1-6; D may be TRBD1 (6 bases). Trimming shortened V by 4 bases and J by 0 bases, and 16 bases separated the two germline ends. Germline V CDR1 and CDR2: GTSNPN, SVGIG (reference sequence). CDR3 length equals 17 residues.